The rows below give T cell receptor beta chains drawn from one sample of a study of OX40 agonist ivuxolimab in advanced cancers. TCRdb keeps only in-frame clones here, not all; method: immunoSEQ multiplex PCR. Of about 59,000 clones detected, more than 75% appear once; the ten largest clones hold 5.2%. The sequencing used CD4+ or CD8+ T cells sorted from blood, collected in a trial of the OX40 agonist ivuxolimab. The receptors here all came from an adult with an advanced solid tumor such as melanoma, head and neck, liver or kidney cancer. Each CDR3 is given with its conserved first and last residue. D genes are given only for firm matches. Where a row states a size, it is once, few, many or the class of an expanded clone; other rows omit it.

>TRBV29-1|15|TRBJ1-1|NA|TRBD1
TGCAGCGTTGAAGACACAGGGGGTGGGAACACTGAAGCTTTCTTT
CSVEDTGGGNTEAFF
>TRBV29-1|14|TRBJ1-2|NA|NA
TGCAGCGTTCGTGACCAGACACAAGGCTATGGCTACACCTTC
CSVRDQTQGYGYTF
>TRBV10-1|14|TRBJ2-1|once|NA
TGCGCCACAAGCAAATTCCCCGTCTACAATGAGCAGTTCTTC
CATSKFPVYNEQFF
>TRBV7-8|18|TRBJ2-1|NA|TRBD1
TGTGCCAGCAGCTTCTTGGACAGGGGCCCCCTCTCCTACAATGAGCAGTTCTTC
CASSFLDRGPLSYNEQFF
>TRBV2|15|TRBJ2-7|NA|NA
TGTGCCAGCACCCCGGGACTGACCACTCTATACGAGCAGTACTTC
CASTPGLTTLYEQYF
>TRBV15|17|TRBJ2-5|NA|TRBD2
TGTGCCACCAGCGGAGGGACTAGCGGGGGGGGATTCGAGACCCAGTACTTC
CATSGGTSGGGFETQYF
>TRBV28|11|TRBJ1-4|NA|NA
TGTGCCAGCAGTGCTACAAAAAAGTTGTTTTTT
CASSATKKLFF
>TRBV2|13|TRBJ2-7|NA|NA
TGTGCCTTATCTGACAGGACAACCTACGAGCAGTACTTC
CALSDRTTYEQYF
>TRBV2|14|TRBJ2-1|NA|TRBD1
TGTGCCAGCAGTGCCTCAACAGGGGCCAATGAGCAGTTCTTC
CASSASTGANEQFF
>TRBV15|14|TRBJ1-5|once|NA
TGTGCCACCAGCGTTAGGGGTAGCAATCAGCCCCAGCATTTT
CATSVRGSNQPQHF
>TRBV11-2|14|TRBJ2-5|NA|NA
TGTGCCAGCAGCTTTCGGGGGAACCAAGAGACCCAGTACTTC
CASSFRGNQETQYF
>TRBV6-1|14|TRBJ1-2|once|TRBD1
TGTGCCAGCAGTGAATCGGTGACAGGGAGTGGCTACACCTTC
CASSESVTGSGYTF
>TRBV19|14|TRBJ2-3|NA|TRBD2
TGTGCCAGCCGGACTAGCGGGACCACAGATACGCAGTATTTT
CASRTSGTTDTQYF
>TRBV7-9|16|TRBJ1-3|once|TRBD1
TGTGCCAGCAGCCTAGGAGGACAGGGGACTGGAAACACCATATATTTT
CASSLGGQGTGNTIYF
>TRBV11-3|13|TRBJ2-1|NA|TRBD2
TGTGCCAGCAGCTTAAACCAGCGGGGGGAGCAGTTCTTC
CASSLNQRGEQFF
>TRBV7-9|14|TRBJ1-2|NA|TRBD1
TGTGCCAGCAGCTGGACAGGGGCGGATCGGGGCTACACCTTC
CASSWTGADRGYTF
>TRBV6-5|14|TRBJ1-6|NA|NA
TGTGCCAGCAGTTCCGGGACCGCGTATTCACCCCTCCACTTT
CASSSGTAYSPLHF
>TRBV10-3|11|TRBJ2-1|NA|NA
TGTGCCATCAGCCAGACTCGAGAGCAGTTCTTC
CAISQTREQFF
>TRBV7-9|16|TRBJ2-1|once|TRBD2
TGTGCCAGCAGCTTAGCCGGACTAGCGGGAGCTAATGAGCAGTTCTTC
CASSLAGLAGANEQFF
>TRBV2|16|TRBJ2-7|NA|NA
TGTGCCAGCAGTGAAGTCCCAAGTGGGCAGGGCGGCGAGCAGTACTTC
CASSEVPSGQGGEQYF
>TRBV11-2|13|TRBJ2-5|NA|NA
TGTGCCAGCAGCTTAGGGGGGGCGCAGACCCAGTACTTC
CASSLGGAQTQYF
>TRBV5-6|15|TRBJ2-6|NA|NA
TGTGCCAGCAGCAGAAACAGGCTGGGGGCCAACGTCCTGACTTTC
CASSRNRLGANVLTF
>TRBV18|20|TRBJ1-6|NA|TRBD1
TGTGCCAGCTCACCAACTAGGGCAGGGGGACAGAGCTCCTATAATTCACCCCTCCACTTT
CASSPTRAGGQSSYNSPLHF
>TRBV7-8|16|TRBJ1-5|once|NA
TGTGCCACCGCAGGGAACCGACAGGATGGCAATCAGCCCCAGCATTTT
CATAGNRQDGNQPQHF
>TRBV10-3|16|TRBJ2-3|NA|NA
TGTGCCATCAGTCCCAAGGGGGTAGTTAGCACAGATACGCAGTATTTT
CAISPKGVVSTDTQYF
>TRBV7-3|15|TRBJ2-2|NA|TRBD2
TGTGCCAGCACTAGACTTAGCGGGTCAGGCGGGGAGCTGTTTTTT
CASTRLSGSGGELFF
>TRBV7-2|16|TRBJ2-5|few|NA
TGTGCCAGCACCCACGGGAGCACCAACCCCCAAGAGACCCAGTACTTC
CASTHGSTNPQETQYF
>TRBV6-6|16|TRBJ2-2|medium-sized|NA
TGTGCCAGCAGTAACTTCCTTCTCTCGGGGGCCCAGGACCTGTTTTTT
CASSNFLLSGAQDLFF
>TRBV5-1|14|TRBJ1-1|once|NA
TGCGCCAGCAGCTTGCGGACCATGAACACTGAAGCTTTCTTT
CASSLRTMNTEAFF
>TRBV6-6|14|TRBJ2-1|NA|NA
TGTGCCACCCTGGGGATAGGAAATCGGAATGAGCAGTTCTTC
CATLGIGNRNEQFF
>TRBV7-8|14|TRBJ1-3|NA|NA
TGTGCCAGCAGCTCGGGACTCTCTGGAAACACCATATATTTT
CASSSGLSGNTIYF
>TRBV5-4|17|TRBJ1-2|NA|NA
TGTGCCAGCAGCTTGGGAGGGGCCAGGGGCGTGCTATTAGGCTACACCTTC
CASSLGGARGVLLGYTF
>TRBV10-3|14|TRBJ1-3|NA|NA
TGTGCTACGCGGGAAGGCAGGGCTGGAAACACCATATATTTT
CATREGRAGNTIYF
>TRBV7-8|18|TRBJ2-4|NA|TRBD2
TGTGCCAGCAGCGAGGGCGGGGGGGTGGCTAGAGCCAAAAACATTCAGTACTTC
CASSEGGGVARAKNIQYF
>TRBV10-1|13|TRBJ1-1|few|NA
TGCGCCAGCAGTGCGCTGCATGGGACTGAAGCTTTCTTT
CASSALHGTEAFF
>TRBV13|15|TRBJ2-7|NA|TRBD1
TGTGCCAGCAGCTTAGCCAGGACAGGGGCCACTGAGCAGTACTTC
CASSLARTGATEQYF
>TRBV6-4|18|TRBJ1-6|once|NA
TGTGCCAGCAGTGGGGGAGGGGAGTGGGGCTCCTATAATTCACCCCTCCACTTT
CASSGGGEWGSYNSPLHF
>TRBV11-3|15|TRBJ2-5|once|NA
TGTGCCAGCAGCCGAACCCGGACGGGTCTGGAGACCCAGTACTTC
CASSRTRTGLETQYF
>TRBV6-5|13|TRBJ1-5|NA|TRBD1
TGTGCCAGCAGTGCACAGGGGAATCAGCCCCAGCATTTT
CASSAQGNQPQHF
>TRBV19|12|TRBJ2-1|NA|TRBD2
TGTGCCAGTAGTCCTAGCGGATCGGAGCAGTTCTTC
CASSPSGSEQFF
>TRBV18|17|TRBJ2-7|NA|NA
TGTGCCAGCTCACCACCCATCATCGGGGGGCAGATTTACGAGCAGTACTTC
CASSPPIIGGQIYEQYF
>TRBV7-9|14|TRBJ1-4|NA|NA
TGTGCCAGCAGCTTAGGACTGTTGAATGAAAAACTGTTTTTT
CASSLGLLNEKLFF
>TRBV19|13|TRBJ1-5|NA|NA
TGTGCCAGTAGCCCCAATCCGGTTCAGCCCCAGCATTTT
CASSPNPVQPQHF
>TRBV7-8|17|TRBJ2-5|NA|NA
TGTGCCAGCAGCTTAGTGGGAGGGGGGACTACCCCGGGGACCCAGTACTTC
CASSLVGGGTTPGTQYF